The sequence of this T cell receptor beta chain was determined in a study of Ad26.COV2.S vaccination and SARS-CoV-2 variants. Study-level background: Participants got Ad26.COV2.S intramuscularly, once or twice 56 days apart. Overall study results and limits: A substantial breadth of spike-specific CD8+ and CD4+ T cell responses after vaccination has been reported.

Treatment defined: some 19 received Ad26.COV2.S at low or high dose, single or two shots; several received placebo; per-sample allocation not given. The investigators took samples on day 63 after the first vaccine or placebo injection. The sample came from a Boston adult aged 18-55 years. TCRdb keeps only in-frame clones here, not all; method: immunoSEQ multiplex PCR. Found here are roughly 420,000 clones, roughly 89% of them singletons; the top ten hold over 2%. The germline V gene has CDR1 SGDLS and CDR2 YYNGEE. This CDR3 spans 14 amino acids. The ends were cut back, 4 bases at V and 11 bases at J, with 16 bases in the middle. Turning to this clone: Antigen specificity is unknown.

V is TRBV9 and J is TRBJ1-6, with D possibly being TRBD1 (5 bases). The clonotype comes from a person between 18 and 65 years old who received the Ad26.COV2.S COVID-19 vaccine or a placebo. The sample in question was peripheral blood, obtained in a trial of Ad26.COV2.S vaccine versus placebo. CDR3 sequence: CASSYQQVPTPLHF. The CDR3 region has the DNA TGTGCCAGCAGCTATCAACAGGTCCCTACACCCCTCCACTTT.